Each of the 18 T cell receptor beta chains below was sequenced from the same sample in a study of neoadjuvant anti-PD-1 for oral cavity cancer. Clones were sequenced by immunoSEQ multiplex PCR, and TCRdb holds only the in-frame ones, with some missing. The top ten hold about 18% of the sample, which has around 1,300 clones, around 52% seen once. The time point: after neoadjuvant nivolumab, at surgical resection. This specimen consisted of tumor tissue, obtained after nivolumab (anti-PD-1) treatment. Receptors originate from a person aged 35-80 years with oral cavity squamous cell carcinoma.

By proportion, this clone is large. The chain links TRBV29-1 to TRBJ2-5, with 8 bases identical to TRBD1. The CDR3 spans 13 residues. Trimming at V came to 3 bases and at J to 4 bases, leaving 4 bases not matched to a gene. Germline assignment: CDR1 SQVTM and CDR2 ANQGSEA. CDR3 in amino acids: CSVDPQGAETQYF. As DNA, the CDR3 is TGCAGCGTTGATCCGCAGGGGGCAGAGACCCAGTACTTC.

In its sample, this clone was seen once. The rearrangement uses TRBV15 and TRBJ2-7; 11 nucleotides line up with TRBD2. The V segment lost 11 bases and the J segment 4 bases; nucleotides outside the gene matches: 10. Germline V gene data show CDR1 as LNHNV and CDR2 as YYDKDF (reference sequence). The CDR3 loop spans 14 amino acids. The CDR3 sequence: CALIAGGSSYEQYF. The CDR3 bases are TGTGCCCTCATAGCGGGAGGGTCCTCTTACGAGCAGTACTTC. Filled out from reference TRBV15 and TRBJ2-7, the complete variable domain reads DAMVIQNPRYQVTQFGKPVTLSCSQTLNHNVMYWYQQKSSQAPKLLFHYYDKDFNNEADTPDNFQSRRPNTSFCFLDIRSPGLGDTAMYLCALIAGGSSYEQYFGPGTRLTVT.

The CDR3, as DNA: TGTGCCAGCAGTCCTAGCGGGCCGTTTCACGAGCAGTACTTC. Its protein is CASSPSGPFHEQYF. The rearrangement uses TRBV6-5 and TRBJ2-7; 8 bases are shared with TRBD2. Trimming cost V 5 bases and J 5 bases; bases outside gene matches: 8. The germline V gene encodes CDR1 MNHEY and CDR2 SVGAGI. The CDR3 sequence is 14 residues long.

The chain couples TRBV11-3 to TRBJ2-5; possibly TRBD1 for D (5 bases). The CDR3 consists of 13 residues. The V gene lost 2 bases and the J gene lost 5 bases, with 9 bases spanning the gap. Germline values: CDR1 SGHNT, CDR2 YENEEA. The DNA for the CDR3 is TGTGCCAGCAGCTTATGGCAGGGTGAGACCCAGTACTTC. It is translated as CASSLWQGETQYF.

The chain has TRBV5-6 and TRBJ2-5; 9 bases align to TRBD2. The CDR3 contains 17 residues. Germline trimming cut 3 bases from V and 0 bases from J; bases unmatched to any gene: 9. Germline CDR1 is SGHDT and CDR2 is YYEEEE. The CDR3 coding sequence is TGTGCCAGCAGCTCGTTACTATCTAGCGGGGACCAAGAGACCCAGTACTTC. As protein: CASSSLLSSGDQETQYF.

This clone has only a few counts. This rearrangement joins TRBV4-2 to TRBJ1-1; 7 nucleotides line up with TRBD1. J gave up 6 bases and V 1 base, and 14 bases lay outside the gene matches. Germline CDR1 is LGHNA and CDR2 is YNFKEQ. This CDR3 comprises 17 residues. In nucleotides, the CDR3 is TGTGCCAGCAGCCAAGGGACAGTGGGCAGGGGGGTCGCTGAAGCTTTCTTT. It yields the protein CASSQGTVGRGVAEAFF.

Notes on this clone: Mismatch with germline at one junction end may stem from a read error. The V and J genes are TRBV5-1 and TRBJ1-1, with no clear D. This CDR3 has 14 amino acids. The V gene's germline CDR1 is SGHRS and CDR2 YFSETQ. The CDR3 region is CTSSLATTNTEAFF. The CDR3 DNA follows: TGCACCAGCAGCTTGGCAACAACGAACACTGAAGCTTTCTTT.

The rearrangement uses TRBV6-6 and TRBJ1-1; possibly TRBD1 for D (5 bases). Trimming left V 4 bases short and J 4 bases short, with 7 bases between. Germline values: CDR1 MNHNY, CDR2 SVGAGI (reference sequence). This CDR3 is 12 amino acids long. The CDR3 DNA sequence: TGTGCCAGCAGTTTTCAGGGCACTGAAGCTTTCTTT. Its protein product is CASSFQGTEAFF.

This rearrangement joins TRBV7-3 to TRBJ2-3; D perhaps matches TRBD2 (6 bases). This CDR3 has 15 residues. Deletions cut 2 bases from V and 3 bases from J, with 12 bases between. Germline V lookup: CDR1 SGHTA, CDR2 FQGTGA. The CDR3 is CASSLGVSGTDTQYF. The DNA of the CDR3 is TGTGCCAGCAGCTTAGGGGTTAGCGGAACAGATACGCAGTATTTT.

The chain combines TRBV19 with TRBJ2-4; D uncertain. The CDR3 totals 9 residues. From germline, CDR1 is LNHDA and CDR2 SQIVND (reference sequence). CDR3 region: CAGENIQYF. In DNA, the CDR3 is TGTGCTGGAGAAAACATTCAGTACTTC.

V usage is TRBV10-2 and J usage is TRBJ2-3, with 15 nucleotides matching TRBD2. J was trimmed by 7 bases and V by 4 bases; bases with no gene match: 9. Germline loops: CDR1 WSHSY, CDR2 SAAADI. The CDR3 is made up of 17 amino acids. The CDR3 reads CASSVWTSGRVTNTQYF. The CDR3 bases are TGCGCCAGCAGTGTTTGGACTAGCGGGAGGGTGACAAATACGCAGTATTTT.

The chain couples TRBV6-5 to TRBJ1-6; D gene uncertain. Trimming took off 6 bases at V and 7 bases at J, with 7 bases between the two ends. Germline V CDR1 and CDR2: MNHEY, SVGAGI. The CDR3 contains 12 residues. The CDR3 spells CASRGRNSPLHF. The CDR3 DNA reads TGTGCCAGCAGGGGTAGAAATTCACCCCTCCACTTT.

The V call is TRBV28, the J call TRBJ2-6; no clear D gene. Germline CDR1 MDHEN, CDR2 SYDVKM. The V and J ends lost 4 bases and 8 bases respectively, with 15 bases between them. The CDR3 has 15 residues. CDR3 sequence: CASSSSGSRSNVLTF. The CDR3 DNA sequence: TGTGCCAGCAGTTCCTCAGGATCACGGTCCAACGTCCTGACTTTC.

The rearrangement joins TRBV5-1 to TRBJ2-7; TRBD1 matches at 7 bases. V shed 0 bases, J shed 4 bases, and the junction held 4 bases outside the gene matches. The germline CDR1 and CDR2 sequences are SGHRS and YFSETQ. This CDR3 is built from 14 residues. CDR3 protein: CASSLAGQAYEQYF. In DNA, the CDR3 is TGCGCCAGCAGCTTGGCCGGACAGGCTTACGAGCAGTACTTC.

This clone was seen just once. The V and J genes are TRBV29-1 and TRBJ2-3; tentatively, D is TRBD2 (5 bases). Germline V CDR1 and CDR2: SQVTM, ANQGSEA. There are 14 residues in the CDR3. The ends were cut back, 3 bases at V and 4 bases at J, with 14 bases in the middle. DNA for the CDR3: TGCAGCGTTGAGGACGGGATAAAGCCAGATACGCAGTATTTT. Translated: CSVEDGIKPDTQYF.

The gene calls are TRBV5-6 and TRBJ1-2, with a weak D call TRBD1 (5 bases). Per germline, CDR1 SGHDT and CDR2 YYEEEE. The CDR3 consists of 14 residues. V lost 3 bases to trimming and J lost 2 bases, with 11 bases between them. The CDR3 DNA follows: TGTGCCAGCAGCTCAGCTGGGGGGAACTATGGCTACACCTTC. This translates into CASSSAGGNYGYTF.

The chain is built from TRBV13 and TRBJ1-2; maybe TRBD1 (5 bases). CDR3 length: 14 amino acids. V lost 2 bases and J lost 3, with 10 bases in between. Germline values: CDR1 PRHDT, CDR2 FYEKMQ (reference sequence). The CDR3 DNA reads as TGTGCCAGCAGCTTAACGGGGGTTGACTATGGCTACACCTTC. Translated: CASSLTGVDYGYTF.

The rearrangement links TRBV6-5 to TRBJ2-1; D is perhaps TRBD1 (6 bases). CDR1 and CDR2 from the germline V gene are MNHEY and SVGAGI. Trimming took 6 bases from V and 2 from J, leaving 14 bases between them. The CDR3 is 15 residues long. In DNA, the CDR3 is TGTGCCAGCAGACCTCAGGGGAGCGCCTACAATGAGCAGTTCTTC. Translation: CASRPQGSAYNEQFF.